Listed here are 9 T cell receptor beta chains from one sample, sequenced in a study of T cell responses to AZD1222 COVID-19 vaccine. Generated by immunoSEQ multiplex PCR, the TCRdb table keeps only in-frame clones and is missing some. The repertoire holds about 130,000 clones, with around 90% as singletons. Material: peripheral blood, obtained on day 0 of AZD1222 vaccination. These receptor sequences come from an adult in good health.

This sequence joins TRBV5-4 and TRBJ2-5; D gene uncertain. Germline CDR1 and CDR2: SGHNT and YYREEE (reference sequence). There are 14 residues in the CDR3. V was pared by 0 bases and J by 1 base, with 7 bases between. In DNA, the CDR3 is TGTGCCAGCAGCTTGGGGCAGATCCAAGAGACCCAGTACTTC. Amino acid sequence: CASSLGQIQETQYF.

CDR3 nucleotides: TGTGCCAGCAGTATAGGGATTAATGAAAAACTGTTTTTT. Translating it yields CASSIGINEKLFF. V is TRBV2 and J is TRBJ1-4; no firm D call. V lost 5 bases and J 4 bases, leaving 8 bases between the germline ends. This CDR3 has 13 residues. Germline CDR1 SNHLY, CDR2 FYNNEI.

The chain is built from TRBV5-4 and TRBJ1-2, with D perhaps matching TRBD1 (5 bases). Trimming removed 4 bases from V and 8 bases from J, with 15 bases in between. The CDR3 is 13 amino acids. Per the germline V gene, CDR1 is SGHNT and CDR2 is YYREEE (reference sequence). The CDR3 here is CASSPGTAFGYTF. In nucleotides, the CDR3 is TGTGCCAGCAGCCCCGGGACGGCCTTCGGCTACACCTTC.

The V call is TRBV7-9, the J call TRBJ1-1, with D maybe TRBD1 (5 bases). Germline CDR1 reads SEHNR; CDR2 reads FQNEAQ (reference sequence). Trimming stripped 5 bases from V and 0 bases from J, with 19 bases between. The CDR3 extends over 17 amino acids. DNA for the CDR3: TGTGCCAGCAGCCCACCGGGGCTGGGGGATATGAACACTGAAGCTTTCTTT. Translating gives CASSPPGLGDMNTEAFF.

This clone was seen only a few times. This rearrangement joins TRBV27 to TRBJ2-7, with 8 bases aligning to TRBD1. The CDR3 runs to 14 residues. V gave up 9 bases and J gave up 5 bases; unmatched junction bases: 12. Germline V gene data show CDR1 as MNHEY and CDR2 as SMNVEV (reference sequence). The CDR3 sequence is CASPGGPTPHEQYF. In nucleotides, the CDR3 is TGTGCCAGTCCAGGGGGCCCAACGCCCCACGAGCAGTACTTC.

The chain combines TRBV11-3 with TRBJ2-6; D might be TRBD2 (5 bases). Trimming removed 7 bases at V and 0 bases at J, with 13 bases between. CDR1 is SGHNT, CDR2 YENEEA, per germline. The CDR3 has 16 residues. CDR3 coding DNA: TGTGCCAGCACCAGGACTCCAAACTCTGGGGCCAACGTCCTGACTTTC. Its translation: CASTRTPNSGANVLTF.

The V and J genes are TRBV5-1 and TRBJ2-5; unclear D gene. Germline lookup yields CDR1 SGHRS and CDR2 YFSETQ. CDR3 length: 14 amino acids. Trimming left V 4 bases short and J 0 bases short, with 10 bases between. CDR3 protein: CASSPGNNQETQYF. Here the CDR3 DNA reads TGCGCCAGCAGCCCCGGTAATAACCAAGAGACCCAGTACTTC.

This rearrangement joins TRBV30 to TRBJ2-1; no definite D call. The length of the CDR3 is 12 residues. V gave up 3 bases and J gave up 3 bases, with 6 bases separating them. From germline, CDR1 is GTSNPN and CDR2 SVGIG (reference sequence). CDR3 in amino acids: CAWSPDYNEQFF. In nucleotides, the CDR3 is TGTGCCTGGAGCCCGGACTACAATGAGCAGTTCTTC.

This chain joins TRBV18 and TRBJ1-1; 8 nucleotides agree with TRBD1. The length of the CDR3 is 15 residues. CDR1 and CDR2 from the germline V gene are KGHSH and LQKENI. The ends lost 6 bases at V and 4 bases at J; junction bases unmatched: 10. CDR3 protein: CASSPTGDSGTEAFF. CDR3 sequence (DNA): TGTGCCAGCTCGCCGACAGGGGACTCTGGCACTGAAGCTTTCTTT.